A selection of T cell receptor beta chains follows, all from one sample in a study of cytomegalovirus exposure and HLA in healthy donors. TCRdb's copy holds only in-frame clones and misses some; the assay was immunoSEQ multiplex PCR. The repertoire holds roughly 140,000 clones, with about 79% as singletons. Sequenced input: PBMCs. These receptors came from a male donor in good health and CMV-seronegative. The CDR3 runs from the conserved cysteine through the conserved F or W. A D gene is named only where the DNA matches it firmly. A row's size may be missing; if present it is once, few, many or a size class.

abundance: -; j_gene: TRBJ1-4; d_gene: TRBD1; v_gene: TRBV2; len: 14; CDR3nt: TGTGCCAGCAGGGCGGACAGGGTTAGTGAAAAACTGTTTTTT; CDR3aa: CASRADRVSEKLFF
abundance: -; j_gene: TRBJ2-7; d_gene: -; v_gene: TRBV20-1; len: 11; CDR3nt: TGCAGTGCTAGAGATAAGCGCGAGCAGTACTTC; CDR3aa: CSARDKREQYF
abundance: few; j_gene: TRBJ1-1; d_gene: TRBD1; v_gene: TRBV5-6; len: 16; CDR3nt: TGTGCCAGCAGCTTGGCCTACAGGGGGCTGGTAGCTGAAGCTTTCTTT; CDR3aa: CASSLAYRGLVAEAFF
abundance: -; j_gene: TRBJ1-4; d_gene: -; v_gene: TRBV7-9; len: 19; CDR3nt: TGTGCCAGCAGCTCTAGAGGTCCTCGGGTTAAGGTGGGTAATGAAAAACTGTTTTTT; CDR3aa: CASSSRGPRVKVGNEKLFF
abundance: once; j_gene: TRBJ2-1; d_gene: -; v_gene: TRBV7-2; len: 18; CDR3nt: TGTGCCAGCAGCTATCCCCACGGGACAACACCCTCCTACAATGAGCAGTTCTTC; CDR3aa: CASSYPHGTTPSYNEQFF
abundance: once; j_gene: TRBJ2-2; d_gene: TRBD2; v_gene: TRBV4-2; len: 15; CDR3nt: TGTGCCAGCAGCCAAGGACTAGCGGGACCCGGGGAGCTGTTTTTT; CDR3aa: CASSQGLAGPGELFF
abundance: -; j_gene: TRBJ2-1; d_gene: TRBD2; v_gene: TRBV5-1; len: 15; CDR3nt: TGCGCCAGCAGCCCTAGCGGGTCCTACTACAATGAGCAGTTCTTC; CDR3aa: CASSPSGSYYNEQFF
abundance: -; j_gene: TRBJ2-3; d_gene: TRBD2; v_gene: TRBV7-3; len: 16; CDR3nt: TGTGCCAGCAGCGCTATTCCGGGACTAGACACAGATACGCAGTATTTT; CDR3aa: CASSAIPGLDTDTQYF
abundance: -; j_gene: TRBJ1-2; d_gene: -; v_gene: TRBV19; len: 14; CDR3nt: TGTGCCAGTAGTGGCCCCGCGGAAGCCTATGGCTACACCTTC; CDR3aa: CASSGPAEAYGYTF
abundance: -; j_gene: TRBJ1-5; d_gene: -; v_gene: TRBV4-3; len: 14; CDR3nt: TGCGCCAGCAGCCAAGGGACAGATATATCGCCCCAGCATTTT; CDR3aa: CASSQGTDISPQHF
abundance: -; j_gene: TRBJ2-1; d_gene: -; v_gene: TRBV7-3; len: 13; CDR3nt: TGTGCCAGCAGCTCTTTTAGGGGGTATGAGCAGTTCTTC; CDR3aa: CASSSFRGYEQFF
abundance: -; j_gene: TRBJ2-1; d_gene: TRBD1; v_gene: TRBV4-1; len: 18; CDR3nt: TGCGCCAGCAGCCGATCCCCCTCCCGGACAGGGGTCCTCAATGAGCAGTTCTTC; CDR3aa: CASSRSPSRTGVLNEQFF
abundance: -; j_gene: TRBJ1-1; d_gene: -; v_gene: TRBV29-1; len: 14; CDR3nt: TGCAGCGGGGGGGACGGGAGTTTGAACACTGAAGCTTTCTTT; CDR3aa: CSGGDGSLNTEAFF
abundance: -; j_gene: TRBJ2-3; d_gene: TRBD1; v_gene: TRBV7-9; len: 13; CDR3nt: TGTGCCAGCAGGCTGACAGGGGCAGATACGCAGTATTTT; CDR3aa: CASRLTGADTQYF
abundance: few; j_gene: TRBJ2-7; d_gene: -; v_gene: TRBV6-5; len: 12; CDR3nt: TGTGCCAGTCACAGGACAAGGGACGAGCAGTACTTC; CDR3aa: CASHRTRDEQYF
abundance: -; j_gene: TRBJ1-2; d_gene: -; v_gene: TRBV6-5; len: 13; CDR3nt: TGTGCCAGCACCCATCGAGGAGGGGCTGGCTACACCTTC; CDR3aa: CASTHRGGAGYTF
abundance: -; j_gene: TRBJ2-2; d_gene: -; v_gene: TRBV5-1; len: 16; CDR3nt: TGCGCCAGCAGCTTGTTAGACAGGAGAAACACCGGGGAGCTGTTTTTT; CDR3aa: CASSLLDRRNTGELFF
abundance: -; j_gene: TRBJ2-7; d_gene: -; v_gene: TRBV19; len: 15; CDR3nt: TGTGCCAGTAGTGTGACAGGTCAACAATCATCCGAGCAGTACTTC; CDR3aa: CASSVTGQQSSEQYF
abundance: -; j_gene: TRBJ2-3; d_gene: -; v_gene: TRBV5-4; len: 18; CDR3nt: TGTGCCAGCAGCCCCGCCGTTTCGGACTACTACCGCACAGATACGCAGTATTTT; CDR3aa: CASSPAVSDYYRTDTQYF
abundance: -; j_gene: TRBJ1-5; d_gene: -; v_gene: TRBV7-8; len: 13; CDR3nt: TGTGCCAGCAGCTTAGGGGGCGACCAGCCCCAGCATTTT; CDR3aa: CASSLGGDQPQHF
abundance: -; j_gene: TRBJ2-1; d_gene: -; v_gene: TRBV4-2; len: 17; CDR3nt: TGTGCCAGCAGCCAAGAATGGGGTCAGGGTGGTCGGAATGAGCAGTTCTTC; CDR3aa: CASSQEWGQGGRNEQFF
abundance: -; j_gene: TRBJ2-2; d_gene: -; v_gene: TRBV7-9; len: 14; CDR3nt: TGTGCCAGCAGCCCTGGGACAAGAACCGGGGAGCTGTTTTTT; CDR3aa: CASSPGTRTGELFF
abundance: -; j_gene: TRBJ1-1; d_gene: TRBD1; v_gene: TRBV5-1; len: 15; CDR3nt: TGCGCCAGCAGCCCGCCGACAGGGGGGATGGCTGAAGCTTTCTTT; CDR3aa: CASSPPTGGMAEAFF
abundance: -; j_gene: TRBJ2-2; d_gene: -; v_gene: TRBV11-3; len: 16; CDR3nt: TGTGCCAGCAGCTTAGAAGAGGGATGGGACACCGGGGAGCTGTTTTTT; CDR3aa: CASSLEEGWDTGELFF
abundance: -; j_gene: TRBJ2-7; d_gene: TRBD1; v_gene: TRBV4-1; len: 14; CDR3nt: TGCGCCAGCAGCCCTGGACAGGGGGCCTACGAGCAGTACTTC; CDR3aa: CASSPGQGAYEQYF
abundance: -; j_gene: TRBJ2-7; d_gene: TRBD2; v_gene: TRBV6-5; len: 16; CDR3nt: TGTGCCAGCAGTTACTCACTAGCGGGAGGGCCAGGCGAGCAGTACTTC; CDR3aa: CASSYSLAGGPGEQYF
abundance: -; j_gene: TRBJ2-2; d_gene: -; v_gene: TRBV7-9; len: 15; CDR3nt: TGTGCCAGCAGCCGTCCGGGACTCAACACCGGGGAGCTGTTTTTT; CDR3aa: CASSRPGLNTGELFF
abundance: -; j_gene: TRBJ2-1; d_gene: -; v_gene: TRBV19; len: 12; CDR3nt: TGTGCCAGTAGTATTAGCTACAATGAGCAGTTCTTC; CDR3aa: CASSISYNEQFF
abundance: -; j_gene: TRBJ1-2; d_gene: -; v_gene: TRBV5-4; len: 15; CDR3nt: TGTGCCAGCAGCTCGGGGATTGACGCTAACTATGGCTACACCTTC; CDR3aa: CASSSGIDANYGYTF
abundance: -; j_gene: TRBJ2-1; d_gene: TRBD1; v_gene: TRBV11-2; len: 16; CDR3nt: TGTGCCAGCAGCTCAGTGGGACAGGGGGCGAAAAATGAGCAGTTCTTC; CDR3aa: CASSSVGQGAKNEQFF
abundance: -; j_gene: TRBJ1-2; d_gene: -; v_gene: TRBV18; len: 15; CDR3nt: TGTGCCAGCTCACCAGGGGCAGGGGTTGACTATGGCTACACCTTC; CDR3aa: CASSPGAGVDYGYTF
abundance: -; j_gene: TRBJ2-7; d_gene: -; v_gene: TRBV7-2; len: 14; CDR3nt: TGTGCCAGCAGCCCCTTTAGAGGGTCGGGGGAGCAGTACTTC; CDR3aa: CASSPFRGSGEQYF
abundance: -; j_gene: TRBJ1-2; d_gene: -; v_gene: TRBV10-1; len: 9; CDR3nt: TGCGCCATAGGGGCCGGCTACACCTTC; CDR3aa: CAIGAGYTF
abundance: -; j_gene: TRBJ2-2; d_gene: TRBD1; v_gene: TRBV10-3; len: 14; CDR3nt: TGTGCCATCACCGGGACAGGGAGCACCGGGGAGCTGTTTTTT; CDR3aa: CAITGTGSTGELFF
abundance: few; j_gene: TRBJ1-1; d_gene: -; v_gene: TRBV7-9; len: 12; CDR3nt: TGTTCCAGCAGCTTATCGGGATCTGAAGCTTTCTTT; CDR3aa: CSSSLSGSEAFF
abundance: -; j_gene: TRBJ1-1; d_gene: TRBD1; v_gene: TRBV29-1; len: 15; CDR3nt: TGCAGCGTTCATGGACAGGGGGCGCGAGGCACTGAAGCTTTCTTT; CDR3aa: CSVHGQGARGTEAFF
abundance: -; j_gene: TRBJ2-2; d_gene: TRBD2; v_gene: TRBV27; len: 17; CDR3nt: TGTGCCAGCAGTCTACTACGGACTAGCGGGAGTACCGGGGAGCTGTTTTTT; CDR3aa: CASSLLRTSGSTGELFF
abundance: -; j_gene: TRBJ2-7; d_gene: -; v_gene: TRBV6-5; len: 15; CDR3nt: TGTGCCAGCAGTTATGGTGGGACGTCAGGAGGGGAGCAGTACTTC; CDR3aa: CASSYGGTSGGEQYF
abundance: -; j_gene: TRBJ1-2; d_gene: TRBD1; v_gene: TRBV6-1; len: 14; CDR3nt: TGTGCCAGCAGTATCCAGGGGGCTTCCTATGGCTACACCTTC; CDR3aa: CASSIQGASYGYTF
abundance: -; j_gene: TRBJ1-6; d_gene: TRBD1; v_gene: TRBV7-9; len: 16; CDR3nt: TGTGCCAGCAGACACCACCGGGACAGCTATAATTCACCCCTCCACTTT; CDR3aa: CASRHHRDSYNSPLHF
abundance: -; j_gene: TRBJ2-1; d_gene: -; v_gene: TRBV28; len: 14; CDR3nt: TGTGCCACCAAACGGAGGGCCGGATGGGTTGAGCAGTTCTTC; CDR3aa: CATKRRAGWVEQFF
abundance: -; j_gene: TRBJ1-5; d_gene: -; v_gene: TRBV18; len: 17; CDR3nt: TGTGCCAGCTCACCGACGGGGGGAGATTATAGCAATCAGCCCCAGCATTTT; CDR3aa: CASSPTGGDYSNQPQHF
abundance: -; j_gene: TRBJ1-1; d_gene: -; v_gene: TRBV11-2; len: 12; CDR3nt: TGTGCCAGCAGCTTAGGAGTCACTGAAGCTTTCTTT; CDR3aa: CASSLGVTEAFF
abundance: once; j_gene: TRBJ1-1; d_gene: TRBD1; v_gene: TRBV5-1; len: 17; CDR3nt: TGCGCCAGCAGCTTGGCCGATTTAGGACAGGCCCCGTGGGGAGCTTTCTTT; CDR3aa: CASSLADLGQAPWGAFF
abundance: -; j_gene: TRBJ1-5; d_gene: -; v_gene: TRBV7-9; len: 12; CDR3nt: TGTGCCAGCAGCCAAGGAGTTCAGCCCCAGCATTTT; CDR3aa: CASSQGVQPQHF
abundance: -; j_gene: TRBJ1-5; d_gene: TRBD1; v_gene: TRBV19; len: 14; CDR3nt: TGTGCCAGTACTGGGACAGCCAAAAATCAGCCCCAGCATTTT; CDR3aa: CASTGTAKNQPQHF
abundance: -; j_gene: TRBJ2-7; d_gene: -; v_gene: TRBV29-1; len: 12; CDR3nt: TGCAGCGTTGTGGGCCAGTACTACGAGCAGTACTTC; CDR3aa: CSVVGQYYEQYF
abundance: -; j_gene: TRBJ2-7; d_gene: TRBD1; v_gene: TRBV7-2; len: 14; CDR3nt: TGTGCCAGCAGCTCACAGGGGGGTAACTACGAGCAGTACTTC; CDR3aa: CASSSQGGNYEQYF
abundance: -; j_gene: TRBJ1-1; d_gene: -; v_gene: TRBV19; len: 15; CDR3nt: TGTGCCAGTAGTGCCACCCCGACACGTAACACTGAAGCTTTCTTT; CDR3aa: CASSATPTRNTEAFF
abundance: -; j_gene: TRBJ1-2; d_gene: TRBD1; v_gene: TRBV27; len: 14; CDR3nt: TGTGCCAGCAGGGGGACAGGGGGGTCCTATGGCTACACCTTC; CDR3aa: CASRGTGGSYGYTF
abundance: -; j_gene: TRBJ2-1; d_gene: -; v_gene: TRBV6-6; len: 15; CDR3nt: TGTGCCAGCAGTTATGCCGGGACTCAATACAATGAGCAGTTCTTC; CDR3aa: CASSYAGTQYNEQFF
abundance: -; j_gene: TRBJ1-2; d_gene: -; v_gene: TRBV6-6; len: 15; CDR3nt: TGTGCCAGCACCCCGCAGGGGCAAGCTAACTATGGCTACACCTTC; CDR3aa: CASTPQGQANYGYTF
abundance: -; j_gene: TRBJ1-2; d_gene: -; v_gene: TRBV2; len: 15; CDR3nt: TGTGCCAGCAGTGAAGCGAGGGGGGGCGCGGGTGGCTACACCTTC; CDR3aa: CASSEARGGAGGYTF
abundance: -; j_gene: TRBJ2-7; d_gene: -; v_gene: TRBV29-1; len: 13; CDR3nt: TGCAGCGTTGGGAGGGGGCTTTCTTACGAGCAGTACTTC; CDR3aa: CSVGRGLSYEQYF
abundance: -; j_gene: TRBJ2-2; d_gene: TRBD2; v_gene: TRBV27; len: 20; CDR3nt: TGTGCCAGCAGTTTCCTTGGGGGACTAGCGGGAGGGCCGGAGACCGGGGAGCTGTTTTTT; CDR3aa: CASSFLGGLAGGPETGELFF
abundance: -; j_gene: TRBJ2-7; d_gene: TRBD2; v_gene: TRBV7-8; len: 17; CDR3nt: TGTGCCAGCAGCTTAGGAGGACTAGCGGGGGGTAGCTACGAGCAGTACTTC; CDR3aa: CASSLGGLAGGSYEQYF
abundance: -; j_gene: TRBJ1-2; d_gene: -; v_gene: TRBV9; len: 14; CDR3nt: TGTGCCAGCAGCGTAGCTAACAGGGACTATGGCTACACCTTC; CDR3aa: CASSVANRDYGYTF
abundance: once; j_gene: TRBJ2-7; d_gene: -; v_gene: TRBV30; len: 12; CDR3nt: TGTGCCTGGAGGCTCGAGGCCTCTGGCGAGTACTTC; CDR3aa: CAWRLEASGEYF